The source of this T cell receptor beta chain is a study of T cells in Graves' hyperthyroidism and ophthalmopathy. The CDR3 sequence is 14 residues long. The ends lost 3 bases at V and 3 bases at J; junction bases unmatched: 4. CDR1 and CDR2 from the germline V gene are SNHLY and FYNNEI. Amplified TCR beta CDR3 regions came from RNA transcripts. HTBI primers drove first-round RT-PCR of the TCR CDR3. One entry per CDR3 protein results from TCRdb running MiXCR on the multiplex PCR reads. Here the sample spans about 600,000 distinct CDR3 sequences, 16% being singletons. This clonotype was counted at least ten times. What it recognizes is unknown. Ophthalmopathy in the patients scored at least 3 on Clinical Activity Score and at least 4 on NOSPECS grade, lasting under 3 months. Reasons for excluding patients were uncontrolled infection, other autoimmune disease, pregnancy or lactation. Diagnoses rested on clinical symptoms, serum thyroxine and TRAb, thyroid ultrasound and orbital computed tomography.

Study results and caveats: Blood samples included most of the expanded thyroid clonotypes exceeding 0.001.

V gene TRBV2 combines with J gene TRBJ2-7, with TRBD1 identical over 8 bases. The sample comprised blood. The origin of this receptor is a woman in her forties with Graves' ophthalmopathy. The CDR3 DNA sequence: TGTGCCAGCAGTGACGGGACAGGCTACTACGAGCAGTACTTC. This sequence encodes CASSDGTGYYEQYF.